The sequence of this TCR beta chain was determined in a study of blood T cell repertoires in COVID-19 (dated by TCRdb to the early 2020s). For the study in its entirety: Collaborator samples came from the United States, Italy and Spain and covered acute and convalescent phases of COVID-19. The prospective study material was composed of cDNA or gDNA derived from T cells, B-cell-depleted T cells, or PBMCs. Subjects who had been exposed to COVID-19, were actively infected with it, or had recovered from it provided the deeply sampled blood TCRbeta repertoires that made up the dataset. The repertoires were made available in a free public database intended to serve as a resource for research on the immune response to SARS-CoV-2. Samples came from the ongoing ImmuneRACE study (first 160 participants) plus 1,254 subjects from 6 global collaborators. Nearly every sample came with metadata listing a de-identified subject ID, COVID-19 status, age in years and sex. HLA class I and class II types, where available, came from metadata supplied by the sample provider rather than from assay-based typing. Overall study outcomes, separate from this receptor: Clinical and demographic metadata were provided uncurated, with the amount varying by source and participant.

Turning to this clone: Its target antigen remains unknown. Base qualities are not at hand, and no much larger clone is one base apart.

The immunoSEQ Assay, a bias-controlled multiplex PCR, was used to amplify TCRbeta CDR3 regions from genomic DNA. Concerning the study's data processing: Nucleated cell counts per sample were estimated from amplification of reference gene primers within the assay. To quantify the absolute abundance of each unique TCRbeta CDR3 rearrangement, sequence reads were collapsed and filtered. For each sample, productive Simpson clonality was calculated by taking the square root of Simpson's diversity index across productive rearrangements. TCRdb holds this immuneACCESS table with in-frame rearrangements only. Some clones are missing; in checked studies, unresolved V genes explain under half, and the rest has no known cause. The V and J calls and clone size come from that table; D and trimming were worked out from the DNA. This sample is represented by approximately 210,000 clones; around 81% of them were singletons. Of the sample, approximately 9% is held by the ten largest clones.

Participants in the prospective study were enrolled through a virtual design, were aged about 18 to 90 years, and lived in some 24 United States geographic areas. In the prospective study, participants were assigned to cohorts based on the clinical history participants reported in a screening survey and a study questionnaire. In the prospective study, whole blood, serum and a nasopharyngeal or oropharyngeal swab were collected from each participant by mobile phlebotomists. Over a roughly 2-month period, participants in the prospective study had the option of providing additional blood draws and questionnaires. Before DNA extraction, prospective study blood samples were shipped either frozen or at room temperature. V is shortened by 0 bases, J by 8 bases, and the region joining them spans 13 bases. The cysteine opens and the phenylalanine closes a CDR3 of 14 amino acids. This entry keeps only the CDR3 DNA: 42 bases, framed from base 1. Per the germline V gene, SGHTA is the CDR1 and FQGNSA is the CDR2.

Recombination connected TRBV7-2 to TRBJ1-1; no D gene call is confident. The sequenced sample consisted of PBMCs or T cells enriched from blood (not recorded which). The TCR was taken from a woman in her forties or fifties with acute COVID-19. At the DNA level, the sequence is TGTGCCAGCAGCTTAGCGGGCCCGAGGGAGGAAGCTTTCTTT. Its translation reads: CASSLAGPREEAFF. The CDR3 plus the reference TRBV7-2 and TRBJ1-1 genes for the other parts give the full variable domain: GAGVSQSPSNKVTEKGKDVELRCDPISGHTALYWYRQSLGQGLEFLIYFQGNSAPDKSGLPSDRFSAERTGGSVSTLTIQRTQQEDSAVYLCASSLAGPREEAFFGQGTRLTVV.